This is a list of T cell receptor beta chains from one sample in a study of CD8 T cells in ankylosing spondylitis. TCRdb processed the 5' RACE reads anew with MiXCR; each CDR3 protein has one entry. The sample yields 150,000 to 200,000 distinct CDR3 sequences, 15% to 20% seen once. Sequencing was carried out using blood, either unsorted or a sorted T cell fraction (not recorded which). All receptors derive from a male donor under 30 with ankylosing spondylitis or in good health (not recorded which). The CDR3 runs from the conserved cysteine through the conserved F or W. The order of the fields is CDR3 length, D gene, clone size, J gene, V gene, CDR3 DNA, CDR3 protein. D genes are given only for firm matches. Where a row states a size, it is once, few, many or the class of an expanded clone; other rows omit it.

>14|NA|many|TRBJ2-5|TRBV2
TGTGCCAGCAGTGAAGCGTTCCCGCTCAAGACCCAGTACTTC
CASSEAFPLKTQYF
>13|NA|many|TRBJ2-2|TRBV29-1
TGCAGCGTTGGAGGGAGTTCGACCGGGGAGCTGTTTTTT
CSVGGSSTGELFF
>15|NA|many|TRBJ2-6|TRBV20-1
TGCAGTGCTAGTGTGGTTACCTCTGGGGCCAACGTCCTGACTTTC
CSASVVTSGANVLTF
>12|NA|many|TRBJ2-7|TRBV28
TGTGCCAGCAGCCTGACAGGAGTCGAGCAGTACTTC
CASSLTGVEQYF
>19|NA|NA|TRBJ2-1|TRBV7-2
TGTGCCAGCAGCTCAAAACCAGGCACCCTACGTCTCATAAACAATGAGCAGTTCTTC
CASSSKPGTLRLINNEQFF
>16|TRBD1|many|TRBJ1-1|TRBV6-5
TGTGCCAGCAGCGTAAGAATGGGACAGGGGTCCACTGAAGCTTTCTTT
CASSVRMGQGSTEAFF
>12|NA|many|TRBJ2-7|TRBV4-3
TGCGCCAGCAGCCAAGACGGAGGCGAGCAGTACTTC
CASSQDGGEQYF
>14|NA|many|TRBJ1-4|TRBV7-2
TGTGCCAGCAGCCCAAGTCGGACTAATGAAAAACTGTTTTTT
CASSPSRTNEKLFF
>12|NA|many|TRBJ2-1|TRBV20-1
TGCAGTGCTAGTTACGGACGCAATGAGCAGTTCTTC
CSASYGRNEQFF
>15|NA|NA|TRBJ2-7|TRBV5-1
TGCGCCAGCAGCTTTCAGACAGGAGAGGGCTACGAGCAGTACTTC
CASSFQTGEGYEQYF
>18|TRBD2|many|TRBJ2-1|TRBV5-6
TGTGCCAGCAGCCCCCGGTCTAGCGGGAGTATATCCTACAATGAGCAGTTCTTC
CASSPRSSGSISYNEQFF
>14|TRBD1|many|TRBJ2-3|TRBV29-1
TGCAGCGACCTACCGACAGGGGCTGGAGATACGCAGTATTTT
CSDLPTGAGDTQYF
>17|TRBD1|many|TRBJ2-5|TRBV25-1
TGTGCCAGCAGTGAATATGGAACAGGGGGACTCCAAGAGACCCAGTACTTC
CASSEYGTGGLQETQYF
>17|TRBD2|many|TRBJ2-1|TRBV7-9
TGTGCCAGCAGCTTAGCCACAAGCGGGAGCATTTACAATGAGCAGTTCTTC
CASSLATSGSIYNEQFF
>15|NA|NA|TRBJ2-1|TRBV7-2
TGTGCCAGCAGCCCAGTCCCTCTCGGCAACAATGAGCAGTTCTTC
CASSPVPLGNNEQFF
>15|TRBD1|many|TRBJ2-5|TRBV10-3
TGTGCCATCAGTGGGACAGGGTCTGACCAAGAGACCCAGTACTTC
CAISGTGSDQETQYF
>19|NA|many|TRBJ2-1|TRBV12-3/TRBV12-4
TGTGCCAGCAGTCCTGGGGCGGGGGCGGGAAGCACCTCCTACAATGAGCAGTTCTTC
CASSPGAGAGSTSYNEQFF
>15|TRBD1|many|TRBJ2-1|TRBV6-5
TGTGCCAGCAGTCCTGACAGGGACAGATACAATGAGCAGTTCTTC
CASSPDRDRYNEQFF
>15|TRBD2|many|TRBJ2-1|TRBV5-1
TGCGCCAGCAGCATTAGCGGGAGAGAGTTCGATGAGCAGTTCTTC
CASSISGREFDEQFF
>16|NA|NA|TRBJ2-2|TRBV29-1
TGCAGCATTGAAGGCGTTGCCGAGGGAATCACCGGGGAGCTGTTTTTT
CSIEGVAEGITGELFF
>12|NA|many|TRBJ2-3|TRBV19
TGTGCCAGTAGTAGGGGTGGTGATACGCAGTATTTT
CASSRGGDTQYF
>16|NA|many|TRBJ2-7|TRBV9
TGTGCCAGCAGCGTTTTCCCGGACCGGGCCGGCTACGAGCAGTACTTC
CASSVFPDRAGYEQYF
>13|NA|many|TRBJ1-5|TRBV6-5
TGTGCCAGCAGAAGGAGTAGCAATCAGCCCCAGCATTTT
CASRRSSNQPQHF
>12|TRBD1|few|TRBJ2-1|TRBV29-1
TGCAGCGTTGAGGGGGACAGGGTTCTTCAGTTCTTC
CSVEGDRVLQFF
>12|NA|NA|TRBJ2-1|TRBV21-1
TGTGCCAAAACGAAAGGGAGGGGGGAGCAGTTCTTC
CAKTKGRGEQFF
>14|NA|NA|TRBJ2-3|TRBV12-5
TGTGCTAGTGATAGTGGGTCTAGCACAGATACGCAGTATTTT
CASDSGSSTDTQYF
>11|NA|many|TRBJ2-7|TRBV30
TGTGCCTGGAGTCGGAGTTACGAGCAGTACTTC
CAWSRSYEQYF
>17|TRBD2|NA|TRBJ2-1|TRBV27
TGTGCCAGCACCCCCATTTTTGGCGGGAGAGTTAAAAATGAGCAGTTCTTC
CASTPIFGGRVKNEQFF
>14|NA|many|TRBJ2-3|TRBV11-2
TGTGCCAGCAGGGTGACGGCTAGCACAGATACGCAGTATTTT
CASRVTASTDTQYF
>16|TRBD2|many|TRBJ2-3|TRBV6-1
TGTGCCAGCAGTGAACAGCGGGAGGGCCACGGGGATACGCAGTATTTT
CASSEQREGHGDTQYF
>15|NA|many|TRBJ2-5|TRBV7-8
TGTGCCAGCAGCCCCCAGGACAGAAGACAAGAGACCCAGTACTTC
CASSPQDRRQETQYF
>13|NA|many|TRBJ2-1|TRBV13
TGTGCCAGCAGCGGACAATATGGCAATGAGCAGTTCTTC
CASSGQYGNEQFF
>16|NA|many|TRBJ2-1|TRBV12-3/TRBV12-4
TGTGCCAGCAGTTTAGGAGGGACTCCTTCCTACAATGAGCAGTTCTTC
CASSLGGTPSYNEQFF
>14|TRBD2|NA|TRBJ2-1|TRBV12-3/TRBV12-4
TGTGCCAGCAGGGGTGACGGGAGGATCCATGAGCAGTTCTTC
CASRGDGRIHEQFF
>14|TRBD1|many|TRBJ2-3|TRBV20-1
TGCAGTGCTGGAAGGGGGCCTAGCACAGATACGCAGTATTTT
CSAGRGPSTDTQYF
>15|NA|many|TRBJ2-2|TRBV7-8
TGTGCCAGCAGCCCCGCCTTTCTACAAACCGGGGAGCTGTTTTTT
CASSPAFLQTGELFF
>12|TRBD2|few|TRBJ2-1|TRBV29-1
TGCAGTTCTGGGACTATCTACAATGAGCAGTTCTTC
CSSGTIYNEQFF
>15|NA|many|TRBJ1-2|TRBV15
TGTGCCACCAGCAGAGATGCCGTCGGGAACTATGGCTACACCTTC
CATSRDAVGNYGYTF
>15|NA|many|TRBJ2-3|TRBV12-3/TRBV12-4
TGTGCCAGCACCCGGGCCCAAAGCCCCACAGATACGCAGTATTTT
CASTRAQSPTDTQYF
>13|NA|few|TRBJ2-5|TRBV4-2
TGTGCCAGCAGCCAAGACCCCGCCTGGACCCAGTACTTC
CASSQDPAWTQYF
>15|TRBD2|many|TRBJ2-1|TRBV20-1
TGCAGTGCTAGAGATAAGACTAGCGGGGGGTATGAGCAGTTCTTC
CSARDKTSGGYEQFF
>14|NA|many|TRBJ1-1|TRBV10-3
TGTGCCATCGCTTCCCCCTCGGGGGCCACTGAAGCTTTCTTT
CAIASPSGATEAFF
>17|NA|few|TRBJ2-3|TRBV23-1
TGCGCCAGCAGTCAATCCCCGGTGCCCTCTAGCACAGATACGCAGTATTTT
CASSQSPVPSSTDTQYF
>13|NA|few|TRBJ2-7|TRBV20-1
TGCAGTGCACTGGGACACCAACCCTACGAGCAGTACTTC
CSALGHQPYEQYF
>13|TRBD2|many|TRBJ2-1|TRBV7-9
TGTGCCAGCAGCTTCGCGGCTAGCGGTGAGCAGTTCTTC
CASSFAASGEQFF
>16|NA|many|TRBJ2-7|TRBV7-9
TGTGCCAGCAGCCCAGGGGGGAGGGCCCCCTTGGGGGAGCAGTACTTC
CASSPGGRAPLGEQYF
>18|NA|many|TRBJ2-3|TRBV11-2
TGTGCCAGCAGCTTAGATCGACAAGATGGGTGGGCCGCAGATACGCAGTATTTT
CASSLDRQDGWAADTQYF
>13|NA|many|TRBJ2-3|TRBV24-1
TGTGCCACCAGTGATATCCCATCGGATACGCAGTATTTT
CATSDIPSDTQYF
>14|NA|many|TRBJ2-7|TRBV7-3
TGTGCCAGCAGCTCTGACGCGTCCTCCTACGAGCAGTACTTC
CASSSDASSYEQYF
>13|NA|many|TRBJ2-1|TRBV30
TGTGCCTGGAGTGTTTTGGGGCTCGGTGAGCAGTTCTTC
CAWSVLGLGEQFF
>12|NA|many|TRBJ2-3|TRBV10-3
TGTGCCATCGCAGCGGTCACAGATACGCAGTATTTT
CAIAAVTDTQYF
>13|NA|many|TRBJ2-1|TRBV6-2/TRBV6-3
TGTGCCAGCAGCCGTGACAAGTACAATGAGCAGTTCTTC
CASSRDKYNEQFF